This T cell receptor (beta chain) was captured by sequencing in a study of glioma-infiltrating T cells. V lost 1 base and J lost 9, with 10 bases in between. The CDR3 consists of 13 residues. Germline V gene data show CDR1 as SEHNR and CDR2 as FQNEAQ (reference sequence). TCR alpha and beta CDR3 regions were amplified from RNA using iRepertoire nested multiplex PCR. TCRdb called the multiplex PCR reads again in MiXCR, with one record for every CDR3 protein. Of under 150,000 distinct CDR3 sequences in the sample, approximately 24% were seen once. This clonotype originated in a human donor with low-grade glioma or glioblastoma, undergoing nonglioma brain surgery, or in good health (not recorded which). The specimen was glioma tissue, nonneoplastic brain tissue, or PBMCs (not recorded which). This chain uses TRBV7-9 with TRBJ1-5; D is unresolved. CDR3 sequence (DNA): TGTGCCAGCAGCTTAGAAGGCTTGGCGCCCCAGCATTTT. It specifies CASSLEGLAPQHF.